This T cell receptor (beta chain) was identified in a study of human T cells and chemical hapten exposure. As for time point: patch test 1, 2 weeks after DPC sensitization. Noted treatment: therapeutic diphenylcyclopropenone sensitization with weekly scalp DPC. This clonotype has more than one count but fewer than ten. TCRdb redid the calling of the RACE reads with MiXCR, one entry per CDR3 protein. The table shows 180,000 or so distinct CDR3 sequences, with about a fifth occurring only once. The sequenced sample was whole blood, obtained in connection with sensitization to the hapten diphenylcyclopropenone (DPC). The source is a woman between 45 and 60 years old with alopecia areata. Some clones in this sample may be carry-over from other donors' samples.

This CDR3 is CSVELGDSYEQYF. CDR3 DNA: TGCAGCGTTGAACTGGGGGATTCCTACGAGCAGTACTTC. The gene calls are TRBV29-1 and TRBJ2-7; D may match TRBD1 or TRBD2 (5 bases each). Germline lookup yields CDR1 SQVTM and CDR2 ANQGSEA. V was shortened by 2 bases and J by 1 base, with 9 bases between the two germline ends. The CDR3 is made up of 13 amino acids.